Each of the 32 T cell receptor beta chains below was sequenced from the same sample in a study of blood T cell repertoires in COVID-19. Sequenced by immunoSEQ multiplex PCR; TCRdb stores in-frame clones only, minus some. The sample has 160,000 or so clones, 70% to 90% seen once. Sequences were obtained from PBMCs or T cells enriched from blood (not recorded which). Receptors originate from a woman between 50 and 59 years old who had recovered from COVID-19.

This chain connects TRBV11-1 to TRBJ1-2, with D unresolved. V shed 2 bases and J shed 6 bases, with 10 bases lying between them. Germline CDR1 and CDR2: SGHAT and FQDESV (reference sequence). The CDR3 loop spans 13 amino acids. CDR3 residues: CASSLRELDGYTF. The CDR3 nucleotides are TGTGCCAGCAGCTTAAGGGAGCTCGATGGCTACACCTTC.

The rearrangement links TRBV12-3 or TRBV12-4 to TRBJ2-5; a weak D match, TRBD2 (6 bases). The CDR3 totals 13 residues. V lost 5 bases and J lost 1, with 8 bases in between. The CDR3 DNA sequence: TGTGCCAGCAGTGGGGGGTCCCAAGAGACCCAGTACTTC. Encoded protein: CASSGGSQETQYF.

The gene calls are TRBV3-1 (or the pseudogene TRBV3-2) and TRBJ2-7; possibly TRBD2 for D (6 bases). Deletions cut 3 bases from V and 3 bases from J, with 18 bases between. This CDR3 is 16 amino acids long. Per the germline V gene, CDR1 is LGHDT and CDR2 is YNNKEL (reference sequence). Here the CDR3 DNA reads TGTGCCAGCAGCCACGGCCCCAGCGGGCTCGTCTACGAGCAGTACTTC. Amino acids: CASSHGPSGLVYEQYF.

The CDR3 spells CASSLDGGEAGELFF. DNA for the CDR3: TGTGCCAGCAGCTTAGACGGCGGGGAGGCCGGGGAGCTGTTTTTT. This sequence joins TRBV11-3 and TRBJ2-2; a possible D gene is TRBD2 (6 bases). CDR1 is SGHNT and CDR2 is YENEEA in the germline V gene. With 0 bases removed from V and 6 bases from J, the gap between germline ends came to 11 bases. CDR3 length: 15 residues.

The chain employs TRBV11-2 and TRBJ2-7; D call uncertain. The ends were cut back, 2 bases at V and 3 bases at J, with 5 bases in the middle. Germline-derived CDR1 and CDR2 are SGHAT and FQNNGV. The CDR3 is 12 amino acids. The CDR3 DNA sequence: TGTGCCAGCAGCTTATCGAGCTACGAGCAGTACTTC. This translates into CASSLSSYEQYF.

V and J are TRBV5-1 and TRBJ2-3, with 7 bases aligning to TRBD1. The CDR3 is 17 amino acids. From germline, CDR1 is SGHRS and CDR2 YFSETQ. V shed 0 bases and J 2 bases; nucleotides not matched to a gene: 9. The CDR3 bases are TGCGCCAGCAGCTTGGGACTGGGACAGACCATCACAGATACGCAGTATTTT. It encodes CASSLGLGQTITDTQYF.

The gene calls are TRBV29-1 and TRBJ2-7; possibly TRBD1 for D (5 bases). V shed 4 bases and J shed 5 bases, with 9 bases lying between them. The CDR3 totals 11 residues. In germline, CDR1 is SQVTM, CDR2 ANQGSEA. As DNA, the CDR3 is TGCAGCGTTGTTTCAGGGAACGAGCAGTACTTC. Translation gives CSVVSGNEQYF.

The chain employs TRBV4-2 and TRBJ2-1; 11 positions match TRBD2. Germline CDR1 and CDR2: LGHNA and YNFKEQ. V gave up 4 bases and J gave up 2 bases; unmatched junction bases: 4. This CDR3 contains 16 residues. CDR3 region: CASSRGGLAAYNEQFF. The CDR3 region has the DNA TGTGCCAGCAGCCGAGGGGGACTAGCGGCCTACAATGAGCAGTTCTTC.

This clone was detected only once. The chain joins TRBV15 to TRBJ2-3, with 13 bases identical to TRBD2. The CDR3 is 18 amino acids. The J segment lost 6 bases and the V segment lost 1 base, leaving 10 bases of the junction unmatched. Per germline, CDR1 LNHNV and CDR2 YYDKDF (reference sequence). DNA of the CDR3: TGTGCCACCAGCAGAGGAATCGGGACTAGCGGGGCCCCCGATACGCAGTATTTT. It encodes CATSRGIGTSGAPDTQYF.

The chain couples TRBV27 to TRBJ1-2; possible D gene TRBD1, 6 bases. V gave up 3 bases and J gave up 4 bases, with 18 bases separating them. In germline, CDR1 is MNHEY, CDR2 SMNVEV (reference sequence). There are 16 residues in the CDR3. CDR3 in amino acids: CASSFTTGRVIYGYTF. Written as DNA, the CDR3 is TGTGCCAGCAGTTTTACCACAGGGAGGGTAATCTATGGCTACACCTTC.

This chain joins TRBV10-3 and TRBJ1-1; D is possibly TRBD1 (6 bases). V was shortened by 1 base and J by 11 bases, with 17 bases between the two germline ends. CDR3 size: 14 residues. Germline-derived CDR1 and CDR2 are ENHRY and SYGVKD. The CDR3 loop reads CAISEYVTGPWAFF. For the CDR3, the DNA is TGTGCCATCAGTGAGTATGTGACAGGCCCCTGGGCTTTCTTT.

This chain uses TRBV2 with TRBJ2-2; TRBD2 matches at 9 bases. V shed 7 bases and J 0 bases; nucleotides not matched to a gene: 9. The CDR3 sequence is 17 residues long. Looked up from germline, CDR1 is SNHLY and CDR2 is FYNNEI. The CDR3 sequence is CASKKLAGPANTGELFF. CDR3 in DNA: TGTGCCAGCAAGAAACTAGCGGGTCCCGCGAACACCGGGGAGCTGTTTTTT.

The chain carries TRBV27 and TRBJ1-5; 7 bases match TRBD1. With V trimmed by 6 bases and J by 0 bases, 5 bases remained unmatched. The CDR3 sequence is 15 residues long. Germline CDR1 and CDR2: MNHEY and SMNVEV (reference sequence). Here the CDR3 DNA reads TGTGCCAGCAGAATGGGACAGACTAGCAATCAGCCCCAGCATTTT. It specifies CASRMGQTSNQPQHF.

The chain couples TRBV19 to TRBJ2-5; 8 bases match TRBD2. The V and J ends lost 5 bases and 4 bases, in that order; junction bases with no gene match: 6. CDR3 length: 14 amino acids. Germline V CDR1 and CDR2: LNHDA, SQIVND (reference sequence). CDR3 coding DNA: TGTGCCAGTAGTGATCGGGGGGGCGGAGAGACCCAGTACTTC. Its translation is CASSDRGGGETQYF.

This sequence joins TRBV9 and TRBJ2-5, with TRBD2 matching 11 bases. The CDR3 contains 16 residues. Germline V gives CDR1 SGDLS, CDR2 YYNGEE. Germline trimming cut 2 bases from V and 3 bases from J; bases unmatched to any gene: 6. Here the CDR3 reads CASSVLAGGLKETQYF. The CDR3 DNA reads as TGTGCCAGCAGCGTCTTAGCGGGGGGGTTAAAAGAGACCCAGTACTTC.

The chain recombines TRBV7-2 with TRBJ1-1; D remains unclear. V gave up 1 base and J gave up 7 bases, with 10 bases separating them. Germline V gene data show CDR1 as SGHTA and CDR2 as FQGNSA. The CDR3 spans 13 residues. CDR3 amino acids: CASSLGVEGEAFF. CDR3 coding DNA: TGTGCCAGCAGCTTAGGGGTTGAGGGTGAAGCTTTCTTT.

V gene TRBV7-2 combines with J gene TRBJ2-7, with a weak D call TRBD2 (5 bases). CDR3 length: 16 amino acids. CDR1 is SGHTA and CDR2 is FQGNSA in the germline V gene. The ends were cut back, 1 base at V and 0 bases at J, with 13 bases in the middle. CDR3: CASSLDAGPSSYEQYF. The CDR3 DNA follows: TGTGCCAGCAGCTTAGATGCGGGTCCCAGCTCCTACGAGCAGTACTTC. The full variable domain, completed using reference TRBV7-2 and TRBJ2-7, is GAGVSQSPSNKVTEKGKDVELRCDPISGHTALYWYRQSLGQGLEFLIYFQGNSAPDKSGLPSDRFSAERTGGSVSTLTIQRTQQEDSAVYLCASSLDAGPSSYEQYFGPGTRLTVT.

The genes are TRBV6-5 and TRBJ1-5; tentatively, D is TRBD1 (5 bases). Germline CDR1 reads MNHEY; CDR2 reads SVGAGI. The V end lost 6 bases, the J end lost 6 bases, and 15 bases lay between the germline ends. The length of the CDR3 is 14 residues. Here the CDR3 DNA reads TGTGCCAGCAGCGTGGGGCCAGGGTTTCAGCCCCAGCATTTT. Its protein is CASSVGPGFQPQHF.

This clone was seen just once. This chain links TRBV9 with TRBJ2-7; TRBD1 agrees at 7 bases. Germline values: CDR1 SGDLS, CDR2 YYNGEE. The CDR3 is made up of 13 amino acids. V shed 3 bases, J shed 9 bases, and the junction held 9 bases outside the gene matches. CDR3 region: CASSAGLQGRQYF. The CDR3 DNA reads as TGTGCCAGCAGCGCGGGGTTACAGGGGCGGCAGTACTTC. The full variable domain, its missing parts supplied by reference TRBV9 and TRBJ2-7, is DSGVTQTPKHLITATGQRVTLRCSPRSGDLSVYWYQQSLDQGLQFLIQYYNGEERAKGNILERFSAQQFPDLHSELNLSSLELGDSALYFCASSAGLQGRQYFGPGTRLTVT.

The chain has TRBV7-6 and TRBJ1-1; 7 bases match TRBD1. The CDR3 is 12 amino acids. CDR1 and CDR2 (germline): SGHVS, FNYEAQ. V shed 4 bases, J shed 11 bases, and the junction held 7 bases outside the gene matches. The DNA of the CDR3 is TGTGCCAGCAGCTCACGGACAGGCTCTGCTTTCTTT. Its protein is CASSSRTGSAFF.

J is TRBJ1-1 and V is TRBV19; TRBD1 matches 8 bases. V lost 10 bases, J lost 1 base, and 5 bases stayed unmatched. The CDR3 is 13 residues long. CDR1 is LNHDA, CDR2 SQIVND, per germline (reference sequence). This CDR3 is CATSTGANTEAFF. The CDR3 DNA reads TGTGCCACCTCGACAGGGGCGAACACTGAAGCTTTCTTT.

The CDR3 nucleotides read TGTGCCAGCAGCGTAGGATGGGCTAGCGGGGCAGAGCAGTACTTC. Translation gives CASSVGWASGAEQYF. This chain uses TRBV9 with TRBJ2-7, with 9 nucleotides matching TRBD2. Germline loops: CDR1 SGDLS, CDR2 YYNGEE. J gave up 7 bases and V 0 bases, and 8 bases lay outside the gene matches. This CDR3 contains 15 residues.

This chain joins TRBV6-2 or TRBV6-3 and TRBJ2-1; TRBD2 matches at 11 bases. The ends lost 5 bases at V and 3 bases at J; junction bases unmatched: 3. The CDR3 loop spans 15 amino acids. Germline loops: CDR1 MNHEY, CDR2 SVGEGT. The chain's CDR3 is CASSLAGGFYNEQFF. CDR3 nucleotides: TGTGCCAGCAGTCTAGCGGGGGGTTTCTACAATGAGCAGTTCTTC.

The chain employs TRBV9 and TRBJ1-2, with TRBD1 matching 8 bases. V shed 3 bases, J shed 8 bases, and the junction held 9 bases outside the gene matches. Per germline, CDR1 SGDLS and CDR2 YYNGEE. There are 14 residues in the CDR3. In nucleotides, the CDR3 is TGTGCCAGCAGCGCTCGTGCCAGGGGGCAGGGCTACACCTTC. This sequence encodes CASSARARGQGYTF.

The chain carries TRBV19 and TRBJ2-1, with 7 nucleotides matching TRBD2. Germline CDR1 reads LNHDA; CDR2 reads SQIVND (reference sequence). J gave up 3 bases and V 10 bases, and 15 bases lay outside the gene matches. This CDR3 region has 16 residues. CDR3 residues: CATLPRGLADYNEQFF. The CDR3 nucleotides are TGTGCCACCCTCCCCCGGGGCCTAGCGGACTACAATGAGCAGTTCTTC.

The chain links TRBV19 to TRBJ2-2; tentatively, D is TRBD2 (7 bases). Deletions cut 10 bases from V and 4 bases from J, with 13 bases between. Germline CDR1 reads LNHDA; CDR2 reads SQIVND (reference sequence). The CDR3 sequence is 13 residues long. For the CDR3, the DNA is TGTGCCACCGAGGGGGGGCTCACCGGGGAGCTGTTTTTT. Translating it yields CATEGGLTGELFF.

The chain recombines TRBV6-5 with TRBJ1-5; D is uncertain. Germline V gene data show CDR1 as MNHEY and CDR2 as SVGAGI. V lost 2 bases to trimming and J lost 7 bases, with 9 bases between them. The CDR3 has 13 amino acids. CDR3 nucleotide sequence: TGTGCCAGCAGTTACGGAGGAGGACAGCCCCAGCATTTT. This sequence encodes CASSYGGGQPQHF.

This clone came up a few times. This sequence joins TRBV25-1 and TRBJ2-2; 7 bases are shared with TRBD2. The CDR3 sequence is 15 residues long. With 4 bases clipped from V and 3 bases from J, the junction kept 5 bases outside the gene matches. Germline V gene sequence: CDR1 MGHDK, CDR2 SYGVNS. CDR3 in DNA: TGTGCCAGCAGTGCTAGCGGACTTTACACCGGGGAGCTGTTTTTT. This gives the protein CASSASGLYTGELFF.

This clone has just one count. The rearrangement links TRBV6-2 or TRBV6-3 to TRBJ1-2, with D perhaps TRBD1 (6 bases). The CDR3 contains 13 residues. Trimming pared 2 bases from V and 2 bases from J, leaving 6 bases between. CDR1 MNHEY and CDR2 SVGEGT come from the germline V gene. The CDR3 DNA is TGTGCCAGCAGTTACGGGGGCAACTATGGCTACACCTTC. It translates to CASSYGGNYGYTF.

The chain joins TRBV20-1 to TRBJ1-2; tentatively, D is TRBD1 (6 bases). V lost 8 bases to trimming and J lost 4 bases, with 11 bases between them. CDR1 is DFQATT, CDR2 SNEGSKA, per germline (reference sequence). CDR3 size: 11 residues. The CDR3 spells CSPRGAYGYTF. CDR3 DNA: TGCAGTCCTCGGGGGGCCTATGGCTACACCTTC.

The chain recombines TRBV7-9 with TRBJ1-1; 9 positions agree with TRBD1. The ends lost 2 bases at V and 7 bases at J; junction bases unmatched: 11. The CDR3 length is 16 residues. Germline V gene data show CDR1 as SEHNR and CDR2 as FQNEAQ (reference sequence). CDR3 region: CASSLSGQGLFVEAFF. In nucleotides, the CDR3 is TGTGCCAGCAGCTTATCGGGACAGGGTCTGTTCGTTGAAGCTTTCTTT.

The chain combines TRBV19 with TRBJ1-5; 7 bases align to TRBD1. Trimming at V came to 8 bases and at J to 5 bases, leaving 3 bases not matched to a gene. The CDR3 is made up of 12 amino acids. Germline V gives CDR1 LNHDA, CDR2 SQIVND (reference sequence). The CDR3 protein is CASATGYQPQHF. The CDR3 nucleotides are TGTGCCAGTGCGACAGGGTATCAGCCCCAGCATTTT.